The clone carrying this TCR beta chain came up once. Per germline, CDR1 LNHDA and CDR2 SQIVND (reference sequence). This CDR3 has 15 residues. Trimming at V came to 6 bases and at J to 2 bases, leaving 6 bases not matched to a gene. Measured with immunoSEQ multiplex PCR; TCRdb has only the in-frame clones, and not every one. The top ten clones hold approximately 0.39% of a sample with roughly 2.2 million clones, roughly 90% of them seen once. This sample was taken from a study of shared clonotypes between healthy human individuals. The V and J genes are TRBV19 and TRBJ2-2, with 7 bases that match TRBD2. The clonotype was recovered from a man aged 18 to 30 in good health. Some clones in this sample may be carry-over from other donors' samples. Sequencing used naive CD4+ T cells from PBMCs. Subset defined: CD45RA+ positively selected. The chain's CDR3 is CASRRLAANTGELFF. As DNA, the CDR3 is TGTGCCAGTAGGAGGCTAGCGGCCAACACCGGGGAGCTGTTTTTT. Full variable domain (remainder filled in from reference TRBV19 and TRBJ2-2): DGGITQSPKYLFRKEGQNVTLSCEQNLNHDAMYWYRQDPGQGLRLIYYSQIVNDFQKGDIAEGYSVSREKKESFPLTVTSAQKNPTAFYLCASRRLAANTGELFFGEGSRLTVL.